One and the same sample provided the 11 T cell receptor beta chains below, sequenced in a study of T cell repertoires in cytomegalovirus infection. These receptors' targets are unknown. MiXCR, applied by TCRdb to the reads, yields one record per CDR3 protein. Seen here are approximately 990,000 distinct CDR3 sequences, approximately 31% observed once, and the top ten hold 13%. The sample was cultured CD8+ T cells from PBMCs, taken from culture after CMV antigen stimulation. The receptors were sampled from a human donor in good health (CMV status not recorded). Some clones in this sample may be carry-over from other donors' samples.

This clonotype was detected a few times. The CDR3 spells CASSDRGYDEQFF. Written as DNA, the CDR3 is TGTGCCAGCAGCGACAGGGGTTACGATGAGCAGTTCTTC. The chain uses TRBV27 and TRBJ2-1; 8 positions agree with TRBD1. The CDR3 consists of 13 residues. Trimming removed 6 bases from V and 8 bases from J; junction bases left unmatched: 6. Germline CDR1 and CDR2: MNHEY and SMNVEV (reference sequence).

The rearrangement uses TRBV7-9 and TRBJ2-1, with 11 bases identical to TRBD2. Germline assignment: CDR1 SEHNR and CDR2 FQNEAQ (reference sequence). The J segment lost 8 bases and the V segment lost 6 bases, leaving 9 bases of the junction unmatched. CDR3 length: 15 residues. In DNA, the CDR3 is TGTGCCAGCAGAACGATTAGCGGGGGGGTCTATGAGCAGTTCTTC. Translating gives CASRTISGGVYEQFF. The variable domain in full, completed from reference TRBV7-9 and TRBJ2-1, reads DTGVSQNPRHKITKRGQNVTFRCDPISEHNRLYWYRQTLGQGPEFLTYFQNEAQLEKSRLLSDRFSAERPKGSFSTLEIQRTEQGDSAMYLCASRTISGGVYEQFFGPGTRLTVL.

The chain is built from TRBV12-3 or TRBV12-4 and TRBJ2-1, with 8 positions matching TRBD1. This CDR3 region has 16 residues. J gave up 3 bases and V 3 bases, and 7 bases lay outside the gene matches. Here the CDR3 reads CASSLGVTGDYNEQFF. The DNA for the CDR3 is TGTGCCAGCAGTTTGGGTGTGACAGGGGACTACAATGAGCAGTTCTTC.

The V gene is TRBV9, the J gene TRBJ1-2; 7 nucleotides align to TRBD1. Germline V gene data show CDR1 as SGDLS and CDR2 as YYNGEE. J gave up 0 bases and V 3 bases, and 11 bases lay outside the gene matches. This CDR3 spans 17 amino acids. CDR3 in amino acids: CASSGGQATTSNYGYTF. In nucleotides, the CDR3 is TGTGCCAGCAGCGGAGGACAGGCTACAACTTCTAACTATGGCTACACCTTC.

Remarks on this clonotype: Being one base from a much bigger clone, this may be a read error. This CDR3 is CVSSIGGRETQYF. The CDR3 DNA reads as TGTGTCAGCAGCATCGGGGGGAGAGAGACCCAGTACTTC. This rearrangement joins TRBV12-3 or TRBV12-4 to TRBJ2-5; 7 nucleotides match TRBD2. The length of the CDR3 is 13 residues.

V and J are TRBV12-3 or TRBV12-4 and TRBJ1-1; D uncertain. This CDR3 contains 14 residues. Trimming left V 7 bases short and J 2 bases short, with 14 bases between. The CDR3 coding sequence is TGTGCCAGCACCGTCGGACGGGTAAACACTGAAGCTTTCTTT. Translated: CASTVGRVNTEAFF.

Worth noting for this clonotype: Its ends do not fully match the called genes, so a read error is possible. The V call is TRBV2, the J call TRBJ1-6; D unresolved. The CDR3 is 16 amino acids. CDR1 and CDR2 (germline): SNHLY, FYNNEI. The DNA of the CDR3 is TGTGCCAGCACAGGTGGCTCCAGCTCCGATAATTCACCCCTCCACTTT. Translating it yields CASTGGSSSDNSPLHF.

This clonotype has a handful of counts. The rearrangement uses TRBV28 and TRBJ2-7; D may be TRBD1 (6 bases). Trimming left V 2 bases short and J 0 bases short, with 8 bases between. Germline CDR1 reads MDHEN; CDR2 reads SYDVKM. The CDR3 extends over 14 amino acids. The CDR3 spells CASSLKGVSYEQYV. In DNA, the CDR3 is TGTGCCAGCAGTTTAAAGGGGGTCTCCTACGAGCAGTACGTC.

The V gene is TRBV5-5, the J gene TRBJ2-1; D is undetermined. The CDR3 contains 13 residues. Germline lookup yields CDR1 SGHKS and CDR2 YYEKEE (reference sequence). The V end was cut by 0 bases, the J end by 6 bases, with 7 bases between. CDR3 DNA sequence: TGTGCCAGCAGCTTGGTAGACTTCAATGAGCAGTTCTTC. It specifies CASSLVDFNEQFF.

The V and J genes are TRBV27 and TRBJ2-5; the D gene is possibly TRBD2 (5 bases). Germline V gene sequence: CDR1 MNHEY, CDR2 SMNVEV (reference sequence). This CDR3 has 13 residues. V lost 5 bases and J 5 bases, leaving 12 bases between the germline ends. This CDR3 reads CASSERTRETQYF. The CDR3 region has the DNA TGTGCCAGCAGTGAAAGGACTCGGGAGACCCAGTACTTC.

Worth noting for this clonotype: The junction departs from the called germline gene at one end, perhaps through a read error. The chain uses TRBV25-1 and TRBJ2-3, with D unclear. CDR3 length equals 18 residues. Germline V CDR1 and CDR2: MGHDK, SYGVNS. The CDR3 DNA reads as TGTGCCAGCAGTGACCGCTCCCGAAGCTTACTATTCACAGATACGCGGTATTTT. Translation gives CASSDRSRSLLFTDTRYF.